This is a list of T cell receptor beta chains from one sample in a study of T cell responses to AZD1222 COVID-19 vaccine. Assay: immunoSEQ multiplex PCR; the TCRdb copy retains only in-frame clones and omits some. The table includes tens of thousands of clones, less than 95% detected once. The sample in question was peripheral blood, obtained 28 days after the second AZD1222 dose. Receptors originate from an adult who received the AZD1222 COVID-19 vaccine. CDR3s include the opening cysteine and the closing phenylalanine or tryptophan. The D gene is left open where the match is weak. For some rows the clone size is stated as once, few or many, or as a class when expanded; others skip it.

length	V	J	size	D	DNA	CDR3
14	TRBV7-8	TRBJ2-2	.	TRBD2	TGTGCCAGCAGCCCCCGGACTAGCACCGGGGAGCTGTTTTTT	CASSPRTSTGELFF
12	TRBV5-6	TRBJ2-1	.	.	TGTGCCAGCAGCGGACCTGTCAATGAGCAGTTCTTC	CASSGPVNEQFF
15	TRBV21-1	TRBJ1-5	.	.	TGTGCCAGCAGCTCAAAGATCCGGGAAAGGGAGCCCCAGCATTTT	CASSSKIREREPQHF
12	TRBV2	TRBJ1-1	.	.	TGTGCCAGCACAGATATGAACACTGAAGCTTTCTTT	CASTDMNTEAFF
12	TRBV9	TRBJ1-1	.	.	TGTGCCAGCAGCGTTATCGATGCTGAAGCTTTCTTT	CASSVIDAEAFF
14	TRBV9	TRBJ2-3	once	.	TGTGCCAGCGGAGAGCAAGTGAGCGCAGATACGCAGTATTTT	CASGEQVSADTQYF
12	TRBV19	TRBJ1-1	.	TRBD1	TGTGCCAGTCGTGGGACAGGGCCTGAAGCTTTCTTT	CASRGTGPEAFF
13	TRBV4-2	TRBJ1-3	.	.	TGTGCCAGCAGCCCGGGACAAAGGATCACCATATATTTT	CASSPGQRITIYF
15	TRBV5-5	TRBJ1-2	.	TRBD1	TGTGCCAGCAGCGGCGGGGGACAGACTAACTATGGCTACACCTTC	CASSGGGQTNYGYTF
13	TRBV6-5	TRBJ1-2	.	.	TGTGCCAGCAGCCTCGGGGGAGGCTATGGCTACACCTTC	CASSLGGGYGYTF
15	TRBV2	TRBJ1-5	.	.	TGTGCCAGCAGCTCAGGGGTGGGGGGCCGGCAGCCCCAGCATTTT	CASSSGVGGRQPQHF
16	TRBV4-2	TRBJ1-2	.	.	TGTGCCAGCAGCCAAGAAGCGCAGGGGACTACCTATGGCTACACCTTC	CASSQEAQGTTYGYTF
16	TRBV5-6	TRBJ2-1	.	TRBD2	TGTGCCAGCAGCTACGGGACTACACTAGACTACAATGAGCAGTTCTTC	CASSYGTTLDYNEQFF
13	TRBV12-3/TRBV12-4	TRBJ2-3	.	.	TGTGCCAGCAGTTTCTCCCAGACAGATACGCAGTATTTT	CASSFSQTDTQYF
13	TRBV7-8	TRBJ2-7	.	.	TGTGCCAGCAGCTTAGCGCCGGCGGGGGAGCAGTACTTC	CASSLAPAGEQYF
15	TRBV5-4	TRBJ1-1	.	.	TGTGCCAGCAGCTTGTTTGGGGGCTGGAACACTGAAGCTTTCTTT	CASSLFGGWNTEAFF
14	TRBV24-1	TRBJ1-5	.	.	TGTGCCACCAGTGCAGGCCAACGCAATCAGCCCCAGCATTTT	CATSAGQRNQPQHF
13	TRBV16	TRBJ2-7	.	.	TGTGCCAGCAGCCAATACCCCAGGGACGAGCAGTACTTC	CASSQYPRDEQYF
14	TRBV19	TRBJ2-3	.	.	TGTGCCAGTAGTATTAACAGGGTGGCAGATACGCAGTATTTT	CASSINRVADTQYF
12	TRBV14	TRBJ1-2	.	.	TGTGCCAGCAGCCAAGGATATGGAGGCTACACCTTC	CASSQGYGGYTF
15	TRBV5-5	TRBJ1-6	.	.	TGTGCCAGCAGCCTGCCGGAGGTTGGAAATTCACCCCTCCACTTT	CASSLPEVGNSPLHF
14	TRBV7-2	TRBJ1-1	.	TRBD1	TGTGCCAGCAGCGGGGGACAGGGCCAGGTAGAAGCTTTCTTT	CASSGGQGQVEAFF
14	TRBV6-5	TRBJ1-1	.	.	TGTGCCAGCAGTTACTTTGAGAGGGACACTGAAGCTTTCTTT	CASSYFERDTEAFF
13	TRBV12-5	TRBJ1-1	.	TRBD1	TGTGCTAGTGGGCACCCCGGACAGGGGGCAGCTTTCTTT	CASGHPGQGAAFF
13	TRBV5-1	TRBJ1-3	.	.	TGCGCCAGCAGCGAGGCAGGTGGAAACACCATATATTTT	CASSEAGGNTIYF
16	TRBV5-5	TRBJ1-4	.	TRBD1	TGTGCCAGCAGCCCGCAGGGGGTGTCTAAGAATGAAAAACTGTTTTTT	CASSPQGVSKNEKLFF
11	TRBV7-9	TRBJ1-1	once	.	TGTGCCAGCAAGGGGGGTCCTGAAGCTTTCTTT	CASKGGPEAFF
15	TRBV7-2	TRBJ1-2	once	TRBD1	TGTGCCAGCAGCCCGGGACAGGGGGCTGGGTATGGCTACACCTTC	CASSPGQGAGYGYTF
13	TRBV29-1	TRBJ1-2	few	TRBD1	TGCAGCGTTGAAATAGGGACAGGGAAAGGCTACACCTTC	CSVEIGTGKGYTF
14	TRBV28	TRBJ1-6	once	.	TGTGCCGGGGGCCCCCGGGAATATAATTCACCCCTCCACTTT	CAGGPREYNSPLHF
15	TRBV6-6	TRBJ1-2	.	TRBD1	TGTGCCAGCATAAGAAAAGCAGGGGGCGACTATGGCTACACCTTC	CASIRKAGGDYGYTF
14	TRBV7-3	TRBJ2-5	.	TRBD2	TGTGCCAGCAATCGCGGGGGGGCCGGAGAGACCCAGTACTTC	CASNRGGAGETQYF
13	TRBV6-6	TRBJ1-2	once	.	TGTGCCAGCACCCTCCCCAAGGGGGACGGCTACACCTTC	CASTLPKGDGYTF
13	TRBV21-1	TRBJ1-2	.	.	TGTGCCAGATATCAGGGGTGTCGCTATGGCTACACCTTC	CARYQGCRYGYTF
16	TRBV24-1	TRBJ2-3	.	TRBD1	TGTGCCACGGGTGGGGACAGGGGTCGTGGCACAGATACGCAGTATTTT	CATGGDRGRGTDTQYF
13	TRBV7-2	TRBJ1-3	.	.	TGTGCCAGCAGCTTCCAGGGTGGAAACACCATATATTTT	CASSFQGGNTIYF
15	TRBV11-2	TRBJ2-5	.	TRBD1	TGTGCCAGCAGCTTAACCCGGGACAGTCGAGTTATTGAGTACTTC	CASSLTRDSRVIEYF
16	TRBV28	TRBJ1-6	.	TRBD1	TGTGCCAGCAGTTTAGGTGCGGGCAGGGGGTTCGGGTCCCTCCACTTT	CASSLGAGRGFGSLHF
14	TRBV19	TRBJ2-1	.	TRBD1	TGTGCCAGTAGTAACAGGACAGGGGAGAAGGAGCAGTTCTTC	CASSNRTGEKEQFF
14	TRBV6-5	TRBJ2-1	once	TRBD1	TGTGCCAGCAGGGGACAGGATTTCTACAATGAGCAGTTCTTC	CASRGQDFYNEQFF
14	TRBV7-8	TRBJ2-7	.	.	TGTGCCAGCAGCTTAAGACACAACTCCTACGAGCAGTACTTC	CASSLRHNSYEQYF
11	TRBV20-1	TRBJ2-1	.	.	TGCAGTGGAGATTCCTACAATGAGCAGTTCTTC	CSGDSYNEQFF
16	TRBV19	TRBJ2-6	.	TRBD1	TGTGCCAGTAGTCCGACAGGGGGCAGTGGGGCCAACGTCCTGACTTTC	CASSPTGGSGANVLTF
15	TRBV15	TRBJ1-5	.	.	TGTGCCACCAGCAGAGATCAGAAGACCAATCAGCCCCAGCATTTT	CATSRDQKTNQPQHF
14	TRBV29-1	TRBJ2-2	.	.	TGCAGCGCACTGCAAAGGGGGAACACCGGGGAGCTGTTTTTT	CSALQRGNTGELFF
14	TRBV24-1	TRBJ1-2	.	.	TGTGCCACCAGTGACACTGACGGGTTCTATGGCTACACCTTC	CATSDTDGFYGYTF
14	TRBV6-5	TRBJ2-5	.	.	TGTGCCAGCAGTTACGTATCGTACCAAGAGACCCAGTACTTC	CASSYVSYQETQYF
15	TRBV18	TRBJ2-7	once	.	TGTGCCAGCTCACCATATTCCGGGGACTCCTACGAGCAGTACTTC	CASSPYSGDSYEQYF
15	TRBV4-1	TRBJ1-2	once	TRBD1	TGCGCCAGCAGCCAAGCGGGACAGGGGGGTAGTGGCTACACCTTC	CASSQAGQGGSGYTF
15	TRBV5-1	TRBJ2-1	.	.	TGCGCCAGCAGCTTGGCGGGTGACTCAACCCATGAGCAGTTCTTC	CASSLAGDSTHEQFF
12	TRBV3-1/TRBV3-2	TRBJ2-5	.	.	TGTGCCAGCAGCCAGGGAGGGACACCGGCGGACTTC	CASSQGGTPADF
13	TRBV10-1	TRBJ1-1	.	.	TGCGCCAGCAGTGAGCAGGGGAACACTGAAGCTTTCTTT	CASSEQGNTEAFF
13	TRBV3-1/TRBV3-2	TRBJ1-1	.	.	TGTGCCAGCAGCCAGTCCTCCGGGACACGAGTGTTCTTT	CASSQSSGTRVFF